Below, 21 T cell receptor beta chains from the same sample are listed, as sequenced in a study of blood T cell repertoires in COVID-19. Sequencing was performed with immunoSEQ multiplex PCR; in TCRdb, only in-frame clones are kept and a portion is missing. The repertoire consists of 200,000 or so clones, with about 80% occurring once and the leading ten covering about 6.9%. The specimen was peripheral blood. These receptors were obtained from a human donor with acute or convalescent COVID-19. The donor label of this sample is uncertain.

This clone was counted only a few times. The chain employs TRBV19 and TRBJ2-1, with D perhaps TRBD1 (5 bases). V was pared by 3 bases and J by 6 bases, with 12 bases between. CDR3 size: 14 residues. Germline V gives CDR1 LNHDA, CDR2 SQIVND (reference sequence). The CDR3, as DNA: TGTGCCAGTAGTATTCTAGGCAGGGTCAATGAGCAGTTCTTC. This translates into CASSILGRVNEQFF.

The chain employs TRBV9 and TRBJ2-7; 11 nucleotides match TRBD2. CDR3 length equals 20 residues. V lost 0 bases, J lost 5 bases, and 19 bases stayed unmatched. Germline CDR1 SGDLS, CDR2 YYNGEE. CDR3 protein: CASSVAPGVAGGPNRDEQYF. The CDR3 DNA reads TGTGCCAGCAGCGTAGCCCCTGGGGTAGCGGGAGGGCCTAACAGGGACGAGCAGTACTTC.

The CDR3 region has the DNA TGTGCCAGCAGCCCCGGGACTAGCGGCGGAGAAAACGAGCAGTACTTC. The encoded protein is CASSPGTSGGENEQYF. The chain has TRBV11-3 and TRBJ2-7; 11 bases are shared with TRBD2. This CDR3 has 16 amino acids. In germline, CDR1 is SGHNT, CDR2 YENEEA. After removal of 5 bases from V and 5 bases from J, the junction contained 11 bases not matched to a gene.

The chain employs TRBV5-1 and TRBJ2-7; D is perhaps TRBD2 (6 bases). CDR3 size: 14 residues. Germline V lookup: CDR1 SGHRS, CDR2 YFSETQ. V lost 2 bases and J lost 1, with 10 bases in between. The CDR3 DNA reads TGCGCCAGCAGCTTCACGGGAGATTCCTACGAGCAGTACTTC. Its protein is CASSFTGDSYEQYF. Based on the CDR3 plus reference TRBV5-1 and TRBJ2-7, the full variable domain is KAGVTQTPRYLIKTRGQQVTLSCSPISGHRSVSWYQQTPGQGLQFLFEYFSETQRNKGNFPGRFSGRQFSNSRSEMNVSTLELGDSALYLCASSFTGDSYEQYFGPGTRLTVT.

The chain is built from TRBV5-1 and TRBJ2-2; possibly TRBD2 for D (6 bases). The CDR3 is made up of 15 amino acids. The germline V gene encodes CDR1 SGHRS and CDR2 YFSETQ. V was trimmed by 5 bases and J by 1 base, leaving 12 bases between them. As DNA, the CDR3 is TGCGCCAGCAGGACACTAGCCGAGAACACCGGGGAGCTGTTTTTT. Its protein product is CASRTLAENTGELFF.

The chain combines TRBV11-2 with TRBJ1-3; 8 nucleotides match TRBD1. Germline CDR1 and CDR2: SGHAT and FQNNGV. V lost 6 bases, J lost 2 bases, and 6 bases stayed unmatched. CDR3 length equals 15 residues. The CDR3 nucleotides are TGTGCCAGCAGTCTTACAGGGGGAGCTGGAAACACCATATATTTT. This sequence encodes CASSLTGGAGNTIYF.

The rearrangement joins TRBV3-1 (or the pseudogene TRBV3-2) to TRBJ1-1; no definite D call. Germline assignment: CDR1 LGHDT and CDR2 YNNKEL (reference sequence). V lost 4 bases to trimming and J lost 0 bases, with 6 bases between them. This CDR3 is 13 amino acids long. CDR3 coding DNA: TGTGCCAGCAGCCTACAACTGAACACTGAAGCTTTCTTT. This encodes CASSLQLNTEAFF.

The V and J genes are TRBV19 and TRBJ2-7; 9 positions agree with TRBD2. The CDR3 spans 14 residues. The V gene's germline CDR1 is LNHDA and CDR2 SQIVND (reference sequence). The junction had 7 bases not matched to a gene; V was cut back by 9 bases and J by 1 base. As DNA, the CDR3 is TGTGCCAGCCGGCGGGGGGGGTCATCCTACGAGCAGTACTTC. The encoded protein is CASRRGGSSYEQYF. The full variable domain, rest sourced from reference TRBV19 and TRBJ2-7, is DGGITQSPKYLFRKEGQNVTLSCEQNLNHDAMYWYRQDPGQGLRLIYYSQIVNDFQKGDIAEGYSVSREKKESFPLTVTSAQKNPTAFYLCASRRGGSSYEQYFGPGTRLTVT.

CDR3 sequence reads: CASSQGRGTAEAFF. In DNA, the CDR3 is TGTGCCAGCAGCCAAGGAAGGGGGACCGCTGAAGCTTTCTTT. The chain employs TRBV4-2 and TRBJ1-1; D is possibly TRBD1 (6 bases). The germline gives CDR1 LGHNA, CDR2 YNFKEQ. Trimming took off 1 base at V and 6 bases at J, with 12 bases between the two ends. This CDR3 is 14 amino acids long.

The V gene is TRBV11-2, the J gene TRBJ2-7, with 10 bases fitting TRBD1. Germline CDR1 SGHAT, CDR2 FQNNGV. The V gene end was trimmed by 10 bases and the J gene end by 3 bases; junction bases not matched to a gene: 6. The CDR3 contains 13 residues. CDR3 DNA sequence: TGTGCCACCCACCGGGACAGGGGCTACGAGCAGTACTTC. This translates into CATHRDRGYEQYF.

The chain employs TRBV6-2 or TRBV6-3 and TRBJ1-2, with D perhaps matching TRBD1 (5 bases). The CDR3 consists of 15 residues. Germline CDR1 reads MNHEY; CDR2 reads SVGEGT. The V and J ends lost 7 bases and 3 bases respectively, with 18 bases between them. The CDR3 spells CASTPVEGRYYGYTF. CDR3 DNA sequence: TGTGCCAGCACCCCGGTGGAGGGGAGATACTATGGCTACACCTTC.

The V and J genes are TRBV6-1 and TRBJ1-2, with D unclear. V lost 0 bases and J lost 0, with 5 bases in between. The CDR3 is 14 amino acids. Per the germline V gene, CDR1 is MNHNS and CDR2 is SASEGT. CDR3 protein: CASSEASTNYGYTF. For the CDR3, the DNA is TGTGCCAGCAGTGAAGCGAGTACTAACTATGGCTACACCTTC.

The rearrangement uses TRBV2 and TRBJ1-5; no clear D. Looked up from germline, CDR1 is SNHLY and CDR2 is FYNNEI. The CDR3 covers 13 residues. Trimming removed 6 bases at V and 3 bases at J, with 9 bases between. DNA for the CDR3: TGTGCCAGCAGCATCAGGAACAATCAGCCCCAGCATTTT. Translating it yields CASSIRNNQPQHF.

The chain couples TRBV27 to TRBJ2-1; 11 bases are a match to TRBD2. The CDR3 is made up of 12 amino acids. Germline loops: CDR1 MNHEY, CDR2 SMNVEV (reference sequence). The CDR3 DNA is TGTGTCAGTGGGACTAGCGGCAATGAGCAGTTCTTC. It specifies CVSGTSGNEQFF.

The chain has TRBV4-1 and TRBJ2-3, with 16 bases matching TRBD2. This CDR3 has 20 amino acids. The V segment lost 2 bases and the J segment 1 base; nucleotides outside the gene matches: 9. Germline V lookup: CDR1 MGHRA, CDR2 YSYEKL. The CDR3 nucleotides are TGCGCCAGCAGCCAACTGGGACTAGCGGGAGGGCCGTCGGGCACAGATACGCAGTATTTT. This sequence encodes CASSQLGLAGGPSGTDTQYF.

V is TRBV7-6 and J is TRBJ2-1; D is undetermined. The V end was cut by 3 bases, the J end by 7 bases, with 4 bases between. Germline V lookup: CDR1 SGHVS, CDR2 FNYEAQ. CDR3 length: 11 residues. The CDR3 loop is CASSFQNEQFF. Here the CDR3 DNA reads TGTGCCAGCAGCTTTCAAAATGAGCAGTTCTTC.

The chain joins TRBV7-2 to TRBJ2-3; TRBD2 matches at 13 bases. The CDR3 consists of 16 residues. Germline CDR1 and CDR2: SGHTA and FQGNSA. The ends lost 5 bases at V and 11 bases at J; junction bases unmatched: 13. DNA of the CDR3: TGTGCCAGCAGCCCAGAGGGACTAGCGGGGCCCATAAGGCAGTATTTT. As protein: CASSPEGLAGPIRQYF.

V usage is TRBV9 and J usage is TRBJ2-7; 7 nucleotides agree with TRBD2. The CDR3 is made up of 15 amino acids. In germline, CDR1 is SGDLS, CDR2 YYNGEE. V lost 4 bases to trimming and J lost 0 bases; unmatched junction nucleotides: 7. The CDR3 here is CASSPRLASSYEQYF. The DNA of the CDR3 is TGTGCCAGCAGCCCCCGACTAGCAAGCTCCTACGAGCAGTACTTC.

V is TRBV5-1 and J is TRBJ2-4; D possibly corresponds to TRBD2 (6 bases). Germline CDR1 and CDR2: SGHRS and YFSETQ. CDR3 size: 15 residues. V gave up 0 bases and J gave up 6 bases, with 13 bases separating them. The DNA for the CDR3 is TGCGCCAGCAGCTTGGACGGGGGAAGGGGAAACATTCAGTACTTC. Its translation is CASSLDGGRGNIQYF.

This clone has a single count. The chain uses TRBV11-1 and TRBJ2-1, with 8 positions matching TRBD2. Trimming took 1 base from V and 5 from J; bases not matched to a gene: 7. The CDR3 is made up of 16 amino acids. Germline assignment: CDR1 SGHAT and CDR2 FQDESV (reference sequence). As DNA, the CDR3 is TGTGCCAGCAGCTTAGGATCTAGCGGGTTCCACAATGAGCAGTTCTTC. Amino acid sequence: CASSLGSSGFHNEQFF.

The chain uses TRBV29-1 and TRBJ2-7; 9 bases are a match to TRBD1. The trim removed 7 bases at V and 6 bases at J, leaving 4 bases unmatched. Looked up from germline, CDR1 is SQVTM and CDR2 is ANQGSEA. The CDR3 is 11 residues long. The CDR3 protein is CSAVTGGEQYF. DNA for the CDR3: TGCAGCGCCGTGACAGGGGGCGAGCAGTACTTC.